A selection of T cell receptor beta chains follows, all from one sample in a study of blood T cell repertoires in COVID-19. Clones were sequenced by immunoSEQ multiplex PCR, and TCRdb holds only the in-frame ones, with some missing. Here the sample spans roughly 70,000 clones, 80% to 90% being singletons. The sample was peripheral blood. These receptor sequences come from a woman of 80 years or more with active or convalescent COVID-19. Both conserved end residues are part of each CDR3.

j_call v_call cdr3_aa
TRBJ1-1 TRBV4-3 CASSPPSVPGEAFF
TRBJ1-4 TRBV5-1 CASSPRTGSNEKLFF
TRBJ2-7 TRBV18 CASSQGQVVTYEQYF
TRBJ1-3 TRBV5-1 CASSGGQGNTIYF
TRBJ2-1 TRBV5-8 CASSPDSINNEQFF
TRBJ2-5 TRBV7-2 CASSPNPGETQYF
TRBJ2-7 TRBV28 CASSPSSGRTYEQYF
TRBJ1-4 TRBV7-2 CASSFILGAREKLFF
TRBJ2-2 TRBV15 CATSREKVAGGQITGELFF
TRBJ1-5 TRBV27 CASSSSRQGNNQPQHF
TRBJ1-2 TRBV9 CASSAQGRPYGYTF
TRBJ2-7 TRBV19 CASSGQGHFEQYF
TRBJ1-5 TRBV28 CASSLERVVDQPQHF
TRBJ2-3 TRBV5-1 CASRVGLAGPTDTQYF
TRBJ1-4 TRBV7-9 CASSLVGTGEKLFF
TRBJ2-5 TRBV7-9 CASSLPRTRGETQYF
TRBJ2-5 TRBV6-6 CASNGGGETQYF
TRBJ2-1 TRBV5-1 CASSLSLYSSYNEQFF
TRBJ2-1 TRBV4-2 CASSPGLVSYNEQFF
TRBJ2-7 TRBV7-2 CASSLGGASSYEQYF
TRBJ2-2 TRBV24-1 CATSDGAPNTGELFF
TRBJ2-5 TRBV7-3 CASSQGQGRETQYF
TRBJ1-2 TRBV6-1 CASSEYNSLKSYTF
TRBJ2-3 TRBV12-5 CASGSTDTQYF
TRBJ2-2 TRBV11-2 CASSLGSGVNTGELFF
TRBJ1-5 TRBV10-1 CASSPVDRSNQPQHF
TRBJ1-2 TRBV7-9 CASSFQYGYTF
TRBJ1-5 TRBV24-1 CATSDPRQSSNQPQHF
TRBJ1-3 TRBV10-3 CAISQNAVTIYF
TRBJ1-5 TRBV7-8 CASSSRPGSNQPQHF
TRBJ1-5 TRBV9 CASSSNSNQPQHF
TRBJ1-3 TRBV4-1 CASSQVRGLGNTIYF
TRBJ2-3 TRBV7-4 CASRILSVFCTDTQYF
TRBJ1-6 TRBV6-4 CASSAGGGSPLHF
TRBJ2-7 TRBV9 CASSVGLAGELAGDEQYF